The text below deals with one T cell receptor beta chain. The antigen remains unidentified. TCRdb's table, derived via immunoSEQ multiplex PCR, lists solely in-frame clones and lacks some. Altogether under 2,000 clones are present, over 60% being singletons, with the ten largest covering roughly 33%. This CDR3 contains 14 residues. From germline, CDR1 is MNHNS and CDR2 SASEGT. The V gene lost 4 bases and the J gene lost 0 bases, with 9 bases spanning the gap. The data belong to a study of graft-versus-host responses after intestinal transplantation. Tissue from the graft was processed to free its intraepithelial and lamina propria lymphocytes. Study observations and caveats: GvH clones appeared in recipient marrow, some first in ileum or blood. Allograft graft-versus-host to host-versus-graft clonal ratios ran high in patients with graft-donor T cell macrochimerism.

Here the sequenced sample was ileum tissue, taken approximately 17 months after transplant. The J gene is TRBJ1-2, the V gene TRBV6-1, with a weak D call TRBD1 (6 bases). The sequence was obtained from a human patient who received an intestinal transplant, so some T cells may come from the graft donor. CDR3 amino acids: CASSADRANYGYTF. CDR3 DNA sequence: TGTGCCAGCAGTGCGGACAGAGCTAACTATGGCTACACCTTC.